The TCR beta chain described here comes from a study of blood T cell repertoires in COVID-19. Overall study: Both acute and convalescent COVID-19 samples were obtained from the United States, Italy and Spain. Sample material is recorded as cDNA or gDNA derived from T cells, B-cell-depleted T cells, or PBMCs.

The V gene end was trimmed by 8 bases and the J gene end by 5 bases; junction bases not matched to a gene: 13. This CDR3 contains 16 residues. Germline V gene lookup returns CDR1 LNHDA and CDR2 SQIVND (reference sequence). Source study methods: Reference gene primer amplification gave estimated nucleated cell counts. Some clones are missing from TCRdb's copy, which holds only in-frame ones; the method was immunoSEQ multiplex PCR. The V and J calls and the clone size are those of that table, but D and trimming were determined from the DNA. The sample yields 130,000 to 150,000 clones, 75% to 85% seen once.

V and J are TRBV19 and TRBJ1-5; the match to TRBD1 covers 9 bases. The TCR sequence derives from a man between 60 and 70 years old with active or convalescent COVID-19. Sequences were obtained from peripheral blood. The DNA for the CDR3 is TGTGCCAGTTTGGAGAACAGGGGGCATCTGGATCAGCCCCAGCATTTT. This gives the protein CASLENRGHLDQPQHF.